This T cell receptor (beta chain) was obtained from a study of shared clonotypes between healthy human individuals. Healthy and HIV-negative, the adult donors had no recent acute infections or vaccinations. Assay execution took place at the deep level. Scientists sequenced DNA from unsorted PBMC on ten immunoSEQ deep assay plates. The data were produced by immunoSEQ multiplex PCR, yet TCRdb's version contains in-frame clones alone and is incomplete. The table includes hundreds of thousands of clones, roughly 72% detected once. The clonotype was recovered from a woman aged 40 to 55 in good health. Some clones in this sample may be carry-over from other donors' samples. Input material: PBMCs.

Here the CDR3 reads CAIRTGGTDTQYF. CDR3 nucleotides: TGTGCCATCAGGACAGGGGGCACAGATACGCAGTATTTT. The V and J genes are TRBV10-3 and TRBJ2-3; 8 nucleotides align to TRBD1. Germline trimming cut 6 bases from V and 1 base from J; bases unmatched to any gene: 0. The CDR3 has 13 amino acids. Germline V lookup: CDR1 ENHRY, CDR2 SYGVKD.